The following is a TCR beta chain sequence with its context. It lacks a known antigen. Base qualities are missing; no much larger clone stands one base away. These data are taken from a study of CD8 T cells in ankylosing spondylitis (dated by TCRdb to about 2017). General notes on the study: The study set out to find disease-linked TCR variants by profiling T cell receptor beta repertoires in ankylosing spondylitis patients and healthy donors. Peripheral blood was sampled, and synovial fluid was additionally collected from ankylosing spondylitis patients. The whole study cohort included some 100 healthy donors and about two dozen ankylosing spondylitis patients. Study-wide findings and limitations: The disease-linked clones showed a CD8+ phenotype and occurred at relatively low frequencies in peripheral blood. A TCR beta motif made up of seven or eight highly homologous amino acid variants appeared to be characteristic of blood from ankylosing spondylitis patients. The disease-linked clones were reported as significantly enriched in matched synovial fluid samples from ankylosing spondylitis patients. Some TCR beta motif variants had previously been reported in synovial fluid and blood of reactive arthritis patients, which suggested common disease-initiation mechanisms.

Sequencing was performed on an Illumina HiSeq 2500. Quantitative 5'-RACE with molecular barcodes was the method used to prepare the TCR beta libraries. The authors processed their data as follows. A new computational method, built on a probabilistic model of VDJ rearrangement, was used to identify disease-linked TCR variants. The raw public reads went through TCRdb reprocessing: fastp at Q25, MiXCR clone calling, in-frame beta chains kept. Rows matching on CDR3 protein sequence are summarized as one entry with the most common DNA and genes. The V and J calls and clone size are TCRdb's, not the authors'. The sample data list some 340,000 distinct CDR3 sequences, and roughly 15% of these were observed just once. The top ten constitute around 1% of the sample. From the cysteine through the phenylalanine, the CDR3 covers 14 amino acids. Only the CDR3 region is kept as DNA, spanning 42 bases read in frame from base 1. Between the V and J ends, shortened by 1 base and 9 bases respectively, the junction contains 13 bases.

The rearranged chain carries TRBV12-3 or TRBV12-4 and TRBJ2-1; the D region is possibly TRBD1 or TRBD2, each matching across 5 bases. The clonotype originates from a male donor with ankylosing spondylitis or in good health (not recorded which). Sequencing input: blood, either unsorted or a sorted T cell fraction (not recorded which). The nucleotide sequence is TGTGCCAGCAGTTTAGGGAGAGGGGTAGGTGAGCAGTTCTTC. Translated, this gives CASSLGRGVGEQFF.